This entry is about one T cell receptor (beta chain). Its specificity is unknown. The record originates from a study of STAT3 mutations in large granular lymphocyte leukemia. Study conclusions and caveats: Samples missed the first appearance of the clone. Sampling intervals varied between patients and samples. In about 30% of the 18 patients, new TCR clonotypes emerged after therapy. Every T-cell large granular lymphocyte leukemia patient had at least one immunodominant TCR beta clonotype.

The data were produced by immunoSEQ multiplex PCR, yet TCRdb's version contains in-frame clones alone and is incomplete. In the table there are over 4,000 clones, 82% of which are singletons. Trimming pared 0 bases from V and 0 bases from J, leaving 6 bases between. Germline V gives CDR1 SEHNR, CDR2 FQNEAQ (reference sequence). The CDR3 runs to 14 residues. The sequence derives from a boy between 10 and 17 years old with T-cell large granular lymphocyte leukemia. Some clones in this sample may be carry-over from other donors' samples. V gene TRBV7-9 combines with J gene TRBJ2-7; D ambiguous. Sample: peripheral blood mononuclear cells. The CDR3 DNA reads as TGTGCCAGCAGCTTAGCTACCCACTCCTACGAGCAGTACTTC. Translation: CASSLATHSYEQYF.